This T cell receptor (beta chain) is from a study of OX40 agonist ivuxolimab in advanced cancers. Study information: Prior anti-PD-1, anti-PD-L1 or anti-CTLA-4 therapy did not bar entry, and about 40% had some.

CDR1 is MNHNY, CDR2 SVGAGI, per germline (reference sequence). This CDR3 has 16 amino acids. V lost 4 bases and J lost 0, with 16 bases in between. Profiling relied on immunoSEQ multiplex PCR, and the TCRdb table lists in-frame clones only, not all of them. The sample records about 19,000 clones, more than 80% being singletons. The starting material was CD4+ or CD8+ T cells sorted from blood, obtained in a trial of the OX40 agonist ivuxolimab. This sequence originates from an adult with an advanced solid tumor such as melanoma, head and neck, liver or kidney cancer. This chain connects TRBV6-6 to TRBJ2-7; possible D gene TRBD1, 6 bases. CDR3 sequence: CASSSPDRSSSYEQYF. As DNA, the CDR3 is TGTGCCAGCAGTTCCCCTGACAGGTCCAGCTCCTACGAGCAGTACTTC.